Listed below are T cell receptor beta chains from one sample, sequenced in a study of neoadjuvant nivolumab and ipilimumab in lung cancer. Data came from immunoSEQ multiplex PCR; TCRdb stores just in-frame clones and leaves some out. This repertoire shows some 29,000 clones, 83% found once; its top ten account for 5.1%. The input for sequencing was tumor tissue, taken after neoadjuvant nivolumab, alone or with ipilimumab, at or shortly before surgery. All receptors derive from an adult with non-small cell lung cancer. The CDR3 runs from the conserved cysteine through the conserved F or W. Clone size is given for some rows only: seen once, a few or many times, or a class if the clone is expanded.

size	J	V	CDR3
.	TRBJ1-2	TRBV4-1	CASSQGWGNYGYTF
.	TRBJ1-6	TRBV29-1	CSVSGGGNSPLHF
.	TRBJ2-7	TRBV4-1	CASSQVPRGHEQYF
.	TRBJ1-4	TRBV5-1	CASSLGGGEKLFF
.	TRBJ2-7	TRBV28	CASSLPRDGSYEQYF
.	TRBJ2-5	TRBV28	CASRSNLETQYF
once	TRBJ2-1	TRBV5-1	CASNLLGAGGYNEQFF
.	TRBJ1-2	TRBV7-2	CASSPGQGAGGYTF
.	TRBJ1-1	TRBV6-9	CARGRASWGAEAFF
once	TRBJ2-3	TRBV29-1	CSVARSAWTGRATDTQYF
.	TRBJ2-5	TRBV4-2	CASSQGGDSGNQETQYF
.	TRBJ2-2	TRBV4-1	CASSPLGTRGGTGELFF
.	TRBJ2-1	TRBV10-3	CAISESLAGGPHNEQFF
.	TRBJ1-3	TRBV7-8	CASSLGPTDGNTIYF
.	TRBJ2-5	TRBV19	CASARLRGIQETQYF
.	TRBJ1-5	TRBV20-1	CSATANQPQHF
.	TRBJ1-5	TRBV4-3	CASSQGQASNQPQHF
.	TRBJ1-2	TRBV19	CASSAQGQDYGYTF
.	TRBJ1-1	TRBV7-2	CASSAAGRMNTEAFF
.	TRBJ2-3	TRBV29-1	CGATSTDTQYF